This TCR beta chain was identified during a study of blood T cell repertoires in COVID-19. About the study: Donors in the United States, Italy and Spain gave samples during acute or convalescent COVID-19. The cDNA or gDNA used as material had been derived from T cells, B-cell-depleted T cells, or PBMCs.

Authors' processing steps: By means of reference gene primer amplification, nucleated cell counts were estimated. The protocol was immunoSEQ multiplex PCR, while the TCRdb copy is restricted to in-frame clones and leaves out a portion. V and J calls and clone size follow that table, whereas D and trimming were derived from the DNA. The sample includes under 200,000 clones, more than 85% seen only once; the top ten take 6% to 7.5%. Ages ranged from about 18 to 100 years, with residence in 24 US areas. CDR1 is MDHEN and CDR2 is SYDVKM in the germline V gene. With 4 bases removed from V and 11 bases from J, the gap between germline ends came to 5 bases. The CDR3 is made up of 10 amino acids.

This clonotype was sampled from a woman aged 50 to 65 who had recovered from COVID-19. The source material was PBMCs or T cells enriched from blood (not recorded which). V gene TRBV28 combines with J gene TRBJ1-4; D is undetermined. The chain's CDR3 is CASSSKKLFF. The CDR3 coding sequence is TGTGCCAGCAGTTCTAAGAAACTGTTTTTT.